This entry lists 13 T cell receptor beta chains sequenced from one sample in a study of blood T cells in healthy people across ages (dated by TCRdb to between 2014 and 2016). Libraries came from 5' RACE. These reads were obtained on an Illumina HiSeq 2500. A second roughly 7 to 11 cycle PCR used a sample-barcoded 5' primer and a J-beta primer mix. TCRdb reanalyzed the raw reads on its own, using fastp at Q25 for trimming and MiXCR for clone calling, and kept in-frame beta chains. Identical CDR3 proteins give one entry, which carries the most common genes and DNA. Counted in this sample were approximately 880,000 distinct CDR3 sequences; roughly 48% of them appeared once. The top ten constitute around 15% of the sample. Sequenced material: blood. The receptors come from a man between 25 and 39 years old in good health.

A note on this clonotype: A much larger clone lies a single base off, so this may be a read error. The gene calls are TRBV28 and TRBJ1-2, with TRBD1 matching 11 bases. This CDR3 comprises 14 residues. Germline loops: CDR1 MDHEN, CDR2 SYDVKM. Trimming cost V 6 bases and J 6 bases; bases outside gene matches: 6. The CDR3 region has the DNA TGTGCCAGCAGCTTTGGACAGGGGGCCAATGGCTACACCTTC. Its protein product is CASSFGQGANGYTF.

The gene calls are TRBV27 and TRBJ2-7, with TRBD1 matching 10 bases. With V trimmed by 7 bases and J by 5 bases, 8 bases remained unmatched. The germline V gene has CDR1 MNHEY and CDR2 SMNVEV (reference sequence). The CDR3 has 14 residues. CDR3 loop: CASTPGQGNNEQYF. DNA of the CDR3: TGTGCCAGCACTCCGGGACAGGGGAACAACGAGCAGTACTTC.

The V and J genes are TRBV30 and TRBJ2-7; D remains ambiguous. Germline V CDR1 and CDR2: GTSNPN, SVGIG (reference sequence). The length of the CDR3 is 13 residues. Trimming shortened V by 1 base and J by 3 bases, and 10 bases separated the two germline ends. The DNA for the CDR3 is TGTGCCTGGAGTGGTGGATATGGCTACGAGCAGTACTTC. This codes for CAWSGGYGYEQYF.

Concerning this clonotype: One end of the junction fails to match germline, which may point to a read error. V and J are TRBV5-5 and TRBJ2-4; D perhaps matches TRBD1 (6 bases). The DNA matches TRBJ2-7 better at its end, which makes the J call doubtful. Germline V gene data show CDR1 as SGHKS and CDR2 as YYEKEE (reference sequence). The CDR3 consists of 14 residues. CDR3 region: CVSLRTAIAYEQYF. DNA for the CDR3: TGTGTCAGCCTCCGGACAGCCATCGCCTACGAGCAGTACTTC.

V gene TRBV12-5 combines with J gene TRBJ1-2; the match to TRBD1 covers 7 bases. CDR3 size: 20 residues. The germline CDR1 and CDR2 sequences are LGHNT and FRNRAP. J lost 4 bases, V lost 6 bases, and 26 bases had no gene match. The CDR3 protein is CASGLFYFGQEPARSYGYTF. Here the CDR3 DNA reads TGTGCTAGTGGGCTATTTTACTTTGGACAGGAGCCCGCTCGGAGCTATGGCTACACCTTC.

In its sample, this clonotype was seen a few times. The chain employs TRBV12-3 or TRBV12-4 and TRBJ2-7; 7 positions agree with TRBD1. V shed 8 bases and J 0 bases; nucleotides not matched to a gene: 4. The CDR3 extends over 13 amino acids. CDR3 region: CASGDRVSYEQYF. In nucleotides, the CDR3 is TGTGCCAGCGGTGACAGGGTCTCCTACGAGCAGTACTTC.

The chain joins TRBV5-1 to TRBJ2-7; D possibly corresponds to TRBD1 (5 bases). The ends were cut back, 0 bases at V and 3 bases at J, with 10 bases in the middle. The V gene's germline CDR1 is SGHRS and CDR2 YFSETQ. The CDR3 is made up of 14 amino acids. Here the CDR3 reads CASSLATDNYEQYF. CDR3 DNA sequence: TGCGCCAGCAGCTTGGCCACGGACAACTACGAGCAGTACTTC.

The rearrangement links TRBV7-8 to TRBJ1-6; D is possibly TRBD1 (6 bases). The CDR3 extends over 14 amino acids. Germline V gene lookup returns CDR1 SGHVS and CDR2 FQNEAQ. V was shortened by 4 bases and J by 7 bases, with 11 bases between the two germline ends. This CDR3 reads CASSSQGMNSPLHF. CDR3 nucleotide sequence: TGTGCCAGCAGCTCACAGGGTATGAATTCACCCCTCCACTTT.

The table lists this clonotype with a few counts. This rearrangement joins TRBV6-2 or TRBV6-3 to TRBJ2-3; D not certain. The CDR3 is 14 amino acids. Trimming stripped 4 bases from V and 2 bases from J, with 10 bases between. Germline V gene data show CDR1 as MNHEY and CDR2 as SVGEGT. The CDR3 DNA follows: TGTGCCAGCAGTTCAACAGCGTTCACAGATACGCAGTATTTT. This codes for CASSSTAFTDTQYF.

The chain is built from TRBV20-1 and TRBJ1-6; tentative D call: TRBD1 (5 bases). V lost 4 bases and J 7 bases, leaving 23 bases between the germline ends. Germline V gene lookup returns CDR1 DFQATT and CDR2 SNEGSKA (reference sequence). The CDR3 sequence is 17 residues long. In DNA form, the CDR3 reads TGCAGTGCTATAGGGGATCGGGGCAGGCGAACAAATTCACCCCTCCACTTT. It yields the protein CSAIGDRGRRTNSPLHF.

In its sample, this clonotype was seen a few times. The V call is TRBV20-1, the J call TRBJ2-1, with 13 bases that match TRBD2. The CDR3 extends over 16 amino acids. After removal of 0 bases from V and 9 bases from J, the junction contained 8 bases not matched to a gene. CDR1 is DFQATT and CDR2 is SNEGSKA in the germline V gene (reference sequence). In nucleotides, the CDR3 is TGCAGTGCTAGAGACCCACTAGCGGGGGGGCCCACTGAGCAGTTCTTC. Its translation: CSARDPLAGGPTEQFF.

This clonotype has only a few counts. The CDR3 loop reads CASNRGWGTDTQYF. The CDR3 bases are TGTGCCAGCAACCGGGGATGGGGCACAGATACGCAGTATTTT. The chain carries TRBV27 and TRBJ2-3; the D gene is possibly TRBD2 (5 bases). The CDR3 spans 14 residues. Looked up from germline, CDR1 is MNHEY and CDR2 is SMNVEV (reference sequence). The V end lost 7 bases, the J end lost 1 base, and 12 bases lay between the germline ends.

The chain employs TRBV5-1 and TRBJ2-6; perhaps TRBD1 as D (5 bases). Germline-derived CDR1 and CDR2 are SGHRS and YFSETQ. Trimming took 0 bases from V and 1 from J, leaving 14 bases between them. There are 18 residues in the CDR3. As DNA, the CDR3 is TGCGCCAGCAGCTTGGAGATCAGGGTTGGTTCTGGGGCCAACGTCCTGACTTTC. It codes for CASSLEIRVGSGANVLTF.